This TCR beta chain was documented in a study of shared clonotypes between healthy human individuals. Findings and caveats of the study: Lower generation probabilities were found for non-shared clonotypes than for those shared by all four donors. Naive subsets usually exceeded memory subsets in estimated richness.

Terminally differentiated effector memory CD45RA+ cells were excluded from the naive CD8 cells, which were CD45RO-negative and positively selected for CCR7. The method was immunoSEQ multiplex PCR; TCRdb's version includes in-frame clones alone and lacks a portion of them. In the table there are about 590,000 clones, just under 97% of which are singletons. Notes on this clone: The antigen remains unidentified.

The V end was cut by 5 bases, the J end by 0 bases, with 7 bases between. The CDR3 spans 13 residues. Per germline, CDR1 MRHNA and CDR2 SNTAGT. This sequence joins TRBV6-4 and TRBJ1-2; D is perhaps TRBD1 (6 bases). The TCR originated in a woman in her thirties in good health. The sample consisted of naive CD8+ T cells sorted from blood. CDR3 nucleotide sequence: TGTGCCAGCAGTCCAGGGGCTAACTATGGCTACACCTTC. It translates to CASSPGANYGYTF.